This entry describes one T cell receptor beta chain. The data originate from a study of technical replicates of blood from a few donors. TCRdb keeps only in-frame clones here, not all; method: immunoSEQ multiplex PCR. The data contain about 84,000 clones, 95% to 98% of them singletons. Looked up from germline, CDR1 is WNHNN and CDR2 is SYGVQD (reference sequence). Trimming took off 6 bases at V and 3 bases at J, with 5 bases between the two ends. The CDR3 sequence is 11 residues long. The chain carries TRBV10-1 and TRBJ1-1; TRBD1 might be the D (5 bases). The source of this sequence is a human donor in good health. The specimen sequenced was T cells isolated from PBMCs. CDR3 amino acids: CASSRDTEAFF. The DNA for the CDR3 is TGCGCCAGCAGCAGGGACACTGAAGCTTTCTTT.